Included here is one TCR beta chain sequence, with context. This specimen comes from a study of OX40 agonist ivuxolimab in advanced cancers. Study-wide context: Three partial responders included one hepatocellular carcinoma patient and two cutaneous melanoma patients.

The data were produced by immunoSEQ multiplex PCR, yet TCRdb's version contains in-frame clones alone and is incomplete. The data show 80,000 to 95,000 clones, approximately 90% seen once. The clonotype was recovered from an adult with an advanced solid tumor such as melanoma, head and neck, liver or kidney cancer. The material sequenced was CD4+ or CD8+ T cells sorted from blood, taken in a trial of the OX40 agonist ivuxolimab.

CDR3 in amino acids: CASSQDRKVNTEAFF. The DNA for the CDR3 is TGCGCCAGCAGCCAAGACCGCAAGGTGAACACTGAAGCTTTCTTT. The J gene is TRBJ1-1, the V gene TRBV4-3, with unresolved D. Trimming took off 0 bases at V and 0 bases at J, with 8 bases between the two ends. The CDR3 is 15 amino acids. Per the germline V gene, CDR1 is LGHNA and CDR2 is YSLEER.